The next 19 T cell receptor beta chains were all read from a single sample in a study of T cells in localized non-small cell lung cancer. Clones were read by immunoSEQ multiplex PCR, and TCRdb kept only the in-frame ones, dropping some. The data show 25,000 to 35,000 clones, around 80% seen once. The source material was peripheral blood, sampled before any cancer treatment. The receptors originated from a male donor aged 60 or over with stage III squamous cell lung carcinoma.

The J gene is TRBJ1-2, the V gene TRBV5-1; tentatively, D is TRBD1 (5 bases). The CDR3 contains 15 residues. The germline V gene has CDR1 SGHRS and CDR2 YFSETQ. The V end lost 0 bases, the J end lost 0 bases, and 9 bases lay between the germline ends. The CDR3 spells CASSLGGSANYGYTF. CDR3 nucleotide sequence: TGCGCCAGCAGCTTGGGGGGGAGCGCTAACTATGGCTACACCTTC.

The V gene is TRBV18, the J gene TRBJ2-2, with D uncertain. CDR1 is KGHSH and CDR2 is LQKENI in the germline V gene. The CDR3 runs 14 residues. The V end was cut by 2 bases, the J end by 8 bases, with 12 bases between. The CDR3 region is CASSPASWGGELFF. The DNA of the CDR3 is TGTGCCAGCTCACCAGCCTCCTGGGGAGGGGAGCTGTTTTTT.

V and J are TRBV7-6 and TRBJ2-1, with 8 positions matching TRBD2. This CDR3 spans 14 amino acids. The germline CDR1 and CDR2 sequences are SGHVS and FNYEAQ. V was clipped by 5 bases and J by 8 bases; unmatched bases: 8. The CDR3 region has the DNA TGTGCCAGCAGCGGCGGGGGGTCAAGGCATGAGCAGTTCTTC. Translated, it gives CASSGGGSRHEQFF. The variable domain in full, with the rest retrieved from reference TRBV7-6 and TRBJ2-1, is GAGVSQSPRYKVTKRGQDVALRCDPISGHVSLYWYRQALGQGPEFLTYFNYEAQQDKSGLPNDRFSAERPEGSISTLTIQRTEQRDSAMYRCASSGGGSRHEQFFGPGTRLTVL.

The chain carries TRBV27 and TRBJ1-5; D is undetermined. Trimming stripped 5 bases from V and 4 bases from J, with 15 bases between. Germline V lookup: CDR1 MNHEY, CDR2 SMNVEV (reference sequence). The CDR3 contains 15 residues. The CDR3 loop is CASSPEGGRNQPQHF. In DNA form, the CDR3 reads TGTGCCAGCAGTCCCGAGGGTGGTAGGAATCAGCCCCAGCATTTT.

This chain connects TRBV7-2 to TRBJ1-2; possible D gene TRBD1, 5 bases. CDR3 length equals 13 residues. Germline values: CDR1 SGHTA, CDR2 FQGNSA. V was trimmed by 2 bases and J by 2 bases, leaving 6 bases between them. The CDR3 nucleotides are TGTGCCAGCAGCTTACAGGGAAACTATGGCTACACCTTC. This codes for CASSLQGNYGYTF.

V gene TRBV19 combines with J gene TRBJ2-6; D is undetermined. In germline, CDR1 is LNHDA, CDR2 SQIVND (reference sequence). The CDR3 contains 17 residues. V dropped 2 bases and J dropped 0 bases, with 11 bases sitting between them. CDR3 sequence: CASSISGLYSGANVLTF. The CDR3 nucleotides read TGTGCCAGTAGTATATCAGGCCTTTACTCTGGGGCCAACGTCCTGACTTTC.

The V call is TRBV6-5, the J call TRBJ2-4; no clear D gene. This CDR3 is built from 11 residues. V was clipped by 6 bases and J by 6 bases, with 6 bases between them. CDR1 is MNHEY and CDR2 is SVGAGI in the germline V gene. The CDR3 DNA reads TGTGCCAGCAGGGATTTAAACATTCAGTACTTC. Residues: CASRDLNIQYF.

This sequence joins TRBV28 and TRBJ2-7; 10 bases map to TRBD2. Germline V CDR1 and CDR2: MDHEN, SYDVKM. The CDR3 loop spans 15 amino acids. V shed 4 bases and J 3 bases; nucleotides not matched to a gene: 6. CDR3: CASSSEGLANYEQYF. In DNA, the CDR3 is TGTGCCAGCAGTTCTGAGGGACTAGCGAACTACGAGCAGTACTTC. The full variable domain, its missing parts supplied by reference TRBV28 and TRBJ2-7, is DVKVTQSSRYLVKRTGEKVFLECVQDMDHENMFWYRQDPGLGLRLIYFSYDVKMKEKGDIPEGYSVSREKKERFSLILESASTNQTSMYLCASSSEGLANYEQYFGPGTRLTVT.

The V call is TRBV29-1, the J call TRBJ2-3; 8 positions agree with TRBD1. Trimming cost V 3 bases and J 0 bases; bases outside gene matches: 5. The CDR3 consists of 15 residues. CDR1 is SQVTM and CDR2 is ANQGSEA in the germline V gene. CDR3 sequence reads: CSVEMTGVSTDTQYF. The DNA of the CDR3 is TGCAGCGTTGAGATGACAGGGGTTAGCACAGATACGCAGTATTTT.

V gene TRBV19 combines with J gene TRBJ2-7; 7 nucleotides agree with TRBD2. J was trimmed by 5 bases and V by 5 bases; bases with no gene match: 3. CDR1 is LNHDA, CDR2 SQIVND, per germline (reference sequence). The CDR3 is 12 amino acids. The CDR3 nucleotides are TGTGCCAGTAGTCGTGCGGGGGACGAGCAGTACTTC. Protein product: CASSRAGDEQYF.

This clone showed up just once. The rearrangement links TRBV7-3 to TRBJ1-1; the D is unclear. Germline lookup yields CDR1 SGHTA and CDR2 FQGTGA. V was trimmed by 5 bases and J by 0 bases, leaving 10 bases between them. The CDR3 is made up of 14 amino acids. The CDR3: CASSPETVNTEAFF. The CDR3, as DNA: TGTGCCAGCAGCCCCGAGACGGTGAACACTGAAGCTTTCTTT.

The chain is built from TRBV5-1 and TRBJ2-7; unclear D gene. Germline V lookup: CDR1 SGHRS, CDR2 YFSETQ. Trimming removed 3 bases from V and 3 bases from J, with 10 bases in between. The CDR3 covers 13 residues. The CDR3 DNA reads TGCGCCAGCAGCTCGACCGGTTTCTACGAGCAGTACTTC. Translation gives CASSSTGFYEQYF.

About this clone itself: A read error may account for a junction end that differs from germline. This chain uses TRBV5-8 with TRBJ1-6; 9 bases are a match to TRBD1. Germline loops: CDR1 SGHTS, CDR2 YDEGEE. The CDR3 sequence is 15 residues long. CDR3 coding DNA: TGTGCCAGCAGGTTGGGACAGGGCTATAATTCACCCCTCCACTTT. Translated, it gives CASRLGQGYNSPLHF.

On this clone itself: This specimen includes other DNA sequences encoding the same CDR3. The rearrangement uses TRBV11-2 and TRBJ1-2; no definite D call. CDR3 length: 13 residues. Germline loops: CDR1 SGHAT, CDR2 FQNNGV. Between the trimmed V and J ends, which lost 3 bases and 2 bases, there was a span of 7 bases. The CDR3 region has the DNA TGTGCCAGCAGCTTGGGAGGAAACTATGGCTACACCTTC. It is translated as CASSLGGNYGYTF.

The gene calls are TRBV2 and TRBJ2-1; 8 nucleotides align to TRBD2. V dropped 6 bases and J dropped 5; count of bases not matched to a gene: 9. CDR1 SNHLY and CDR2 FYNNEI come from the germline V gene. The CDR3 runs 15 residues. The CDR3 loop reads CASSSSGRANNEQFF. The CDR3 coding sequence is TGTGCCAGCAGCTCAAGCGGGAGAGCTAACAATGAGCAGTTCTTC.

J is TRBJ2-7 and V is TRBV30; 10 bases align to TRBD1. This CDR3 has 13 amino acids. Trimming at V came to 3 bases and at J to 7 bases, leaving 6 bases not matched to a gene. Per the germline V gene, CDR1 is GTSNPN and CDR2 is SVGIG (reference sequence). The CDR3 reads CAWSRQGAGEQYF. CDR3 nucleotide sequence: TGTGCCTGGAGCCGACAGGGGGCGGGGGAGCAGTACTTC.

This chain links TRBV4-3 with TRBJ1-2, with a weak D call TRBD1 (5 bases). The CDR3 length is 14 residues. Germline V CDR1 and CDR2: LGHNA, YSLEER. Trimming removed 3 bases from V and 4 bases from J, with 12 bases in between. The CDR3 sequence is CASSQIPGGYGYTF. DNA for the CDR3: TGCGCCAGCAGCCAGATCCCTGGGGGCTATGGCTACACCTTC.

The chain is built from TRBV4-3 and TRBJ1-5; no reliable D call. The CDR3 length is 13 residues. Germline CDR1 and CDR2: LGHNA and YSLEER. Deletions cut 3 bases from V and 5 bases from J, with 8 bases between. CDR3 loop: CASSQRTDQPQHF. The CDR3 DNA sequence: TGCGCCAGCAGCCAGAGGACTGATCAGCCCCAGCATTTT.

Only a few counts were recorded for this clone. The chain combines TRBV5-5 with TRBJ1-5, with TRBD1 identical over 8 bases. The CDR3 totals 15 residues. Germline CDR1 reads SGHKS; CDR2 reads YYEKEE (reference sequence). V trimming: 2 bases; J trimming: 7 bases; junction bases outside the gene matches: 8. DNA for the CDR3: TGTGCCAGCAGCTTTTACAGGGGGGACCACCAGCCCCAGCATTTT. It translates to CASSFYRGDHQPQHF.